This TCR beta chain emerged from a study of OX40 agonist ivuxolimab in advanced cancers. General study points: Not determined was the antigen specificity of the expanded peripheral T cells.

Regarding this clone: The antigen remains unidentified.

Blood sampling took place at baseline, cycle 4 day 1, and cycle 7 day 1. TCRdb's table, derived via immunoSEQ multiplex PCR, lists solely in-frame clones and lacks some. The data show 40,000 to 50,000 clones, about nine tenths seen once. Losses at the gene ends were 8 bases for V and 5 bases for J; bases not matched to a gene: 7. The CDR3 covers 14 residues. Germline CDR1 and CDR2: SGDLS and YYNGEE. This sample comprised CD4+ or CD8+ T cells sorted from blood, obtained in a trial of the OX40 agonist ivuxolimab. The rearrangement uses TRBV9 and TRBJ1-6; 7 nucleotides line up with TRBD1. This TCR was recovered from an adult with an advanced solid tumor such as melanoma, head and neck, liver or kidney cancer. As DNA, the CDR3 is TGTGCCAGTCAAGGAGGGACAGATAATTCACCCCTCCACTTT. As protein: CASQGGTDNSPLHF.